The 7 T cell receptor beta chains below all came from one sample that was sequenced in a study of T cells in Graves' hyperthyroidism and ophthalmopathy. Using RNA transcripts as the source, TCR beta CDR3 regions were amplified. Researchers ran a first-round RT-PCR on the TCR CDR3 using the HTBI primer set. TCRdb fed the multiplex PCR reads into MiXCR, producing one record per CDR3 protein. The data contain fewer than 750,000 distinct CDR3 sequences, roughly 14% of them singletons. The material sequenced was blood. All receptors come from a woman aged 35 to 49 with Graves' ophthalmopathy.

The chain joins TRBV6-1 to TRBJ1-1, with D perhaps TRBD1 (6 bases). Trimming removed 2 bases at V and 6 bases at J, with 13 bases between. This CDR3 comprises 14 residues. Per the germline V gene, CDR1 is MNHNS and CDR2 is SASEGT. The CDR3 loop is CASSERGGYPEAFF. The CDR3 DNA reads TGTGCCAGCAGTGAACGTGGGGGCTATCCTGAAGCTTTCTTT.

This clonotype was counted many times. The J gene is TRBJ2-7, the V gene TRBV2; D possibly corresponds to TRBD2 (6 bases). Per the germline V gene, CDR1 is SNHLY and CDR2 is FYNNEI. The CDR3 has 13 residues. The CDR3 reads CATQKGGKYEQYF. CDR3 nucleotide sequence: TGTGCAACCCAGAAAGGCGGGAAATACGAGCAGTACTTC.

In its sample, this clonotype was seen many times. The rearrangement joins TRBV12-3 or TRBV12-4 to TRBJ2-5, with TRBD2 as a possible D gene (6 bases). V lost 9 bases, J lost 4 bases, and 12 bases lay in between. This CDR3 is 12 amino acids long. The CDR3 protein is CASGGPGETQYF. CDR3 nucleotides: TGTGCCAGTGGAGGGCCGGGAGAGACCCAGTACTTC.

This rearrangement joins TRBV18 to TRBJ1-3, with 7 bases lining up with TRBD1. The CDR3 contains 15 residues. After removal of 2 bases from V and 5 bases from J, the junction contained 6 bases not matched to a gene. Germline V lookup: CDR1 KGHSH, CDR2 LQKENI. The CDR3 sequence: CASSPGRGQRNTIYF. In DNA, the CDR3 is TGTGCCAGCTCACCAGGAAGGGGGCAAAGAAACACCATATATTTT.

This clonotype was counted at least ten times. The genes are TRBV28 and TRBJ2-7, with 7 nucleotides matching TRBD2. Losses at the gene ends were 5 bases for V and 3 bases for J; bases not matched to a gene: 7. The CDR3 has 14 amino acids. Per the germline V gene, CDR1 is MDHEN and CDR2 is SYDVKM. The CDR3 sequence is CASSAEPSGYEQYF. CDR3 DNA sequence: TGTGCCAGCAGTGCCGAACCTAGCGGCTACGAGCAGTACTTC.

This clonotype was counted once. This rearrangement joins TRBV28 to TRBJ2-5, with D tentatively TRBD2 (5 bases). This CDR3 spans 13 amino acids. Germline CDR1 MDHEN, CDR2 SYDVKM. V lost 7 bases and J lost 2, with 11 bases in between. The CDR3 is CASKAGPQETQYF. CDR3 nucleotide sequence: TGTGCCAGCAAGGCGGGTCCACAAGAGACCCAGTACTTC.

V and J are TRBV29-1 and TRBJ2-3, with D possibly matching TRBD2 (6 bases). The CDR3 runs 12 residues. In germline, CDR1 is SQVTM, CDR2 ANQGSEA. V lost 7 bases and J lost 2, with 10 bases in between. CDR3 protein: CSGGDHTDTQYF. As DNA, the CDR3 is TGCAGCGGGGGGGACCACACAGATACGCAGTATTTT.